Shown below are 24 T cell receptor beta chains from a single sample sequenced in a study of patients and donors after allogeneic stem cell transplantation (dated by TCRdb to the early 2020s). The library relied on RT-PCR. This sample was sequenced with a NextSeq 550. Starting from the raw public reads, TCRdb applied fastp trimming at Q25, assembled clones with MiXCR and retained in-frame beta chains. Rows with one shared CDR3 protein collapse into an entry with the most common genes and DNA. The sample table contains about a million distinct CDR3 sequences; only one count was recorded for under 20% of them. Of the sample, roughly 6.4% falls within the top ten clones. The sample was blood, either unsorted or a sorted T cell fraction (not recorded which). The receptors stem from a human donor who was either an allogeneic HSCT recipient or a stem cell or donor lymphocyte infusion donor (not recorded which). It is not recorded whose cells these are; they may come from a transplant donor.

This clonotype was detected many times. This chain uses TRBV10-3 with TRBJ2-3, with D maybe TRBD1 (5 bases). The length of the CDR3 is 13 residues. Trimming shortened V by 8 bases and J by 3 bases, and 12 bases separated the two germline ends. Per germline, CDR1 ENHRY and CDR2 SYGVKD. As DNA, the CDR3 is TGTGCCATCTCACCAGGGAAGACAGATACGCAGTATTTT. Encoded protein: CAISPGKTDTQYF.

V usage is TRBV29-1 and J usage is TRBJ2-7; 11 positions match TRBD1. With V trimmed by 5 bases and J by 0 bases, 12 bases remained unmatched. This CDR3 has 17 amino acids. Germline lookup yields CDR1 SQVTM and CDR2 ANQGSEA. This chain's CDR3 is CSVFLRTGTGGSYEQYF. DNA for the CDR3: TGCAGCGTTTTTCTCCGCACCGGGACAGGGGGCTCCTACGAGCAGTACTTC.

In this sample, this clonotype turned up a few times. V is TRBV12-5 and J is TRBJ1-2, with D tentatively TRBD1 (6 bases). Germline V gene data show CDR1 as LGHNT and CDR2 as FRNRAP. Trimming removed 5 bases at V and 4 bases at J, with 8 bases between. The length of the CDR3 is 12 residues. The chain's CDR3 is CASGQQGYGYTF. The CDR3 nucleotides read TGTGCTAGTGGTCAACAGGGCTATGGCTACACCTTC.

V usage is TRBV27 and J usage is TRBJ2-1; D remains ambiguous. CDR1 MNHEY and CDR2 SMNVEV come from the germline V gene (reference sequence). Deletions cut 3 bases from V and 9 bases from J, with 18 bases between. This CDR3 comprises 15 residues. The chain's CDR3 is CASSLGLQPGREQFF. Here the CDR3 DNA reads TGTGCCAGCAGTTTGGGCCTCCAACCCGGGCGTGAGCAGTTCTTC.

This clonotype has a handful of counts. V is TRBV6-5 and J is TRBJ2-4; D call uncertain. The ends were cut back, 0 bases at V and 7 bases at J, with 13 bases in the middle. The CDR3 is 15 amino acids. Per the germline V gene, CDR1 is MNHEY and CDR2 is SVGAGI. The DNA of the CDR3 is TGTGCCAGCAGTTACTCGATTTCAGCGTCGAACATTCAGTACTTC. Amino acid sequence: CASSYSISASNIQYF.

This clonotype was observed many times. The chain has TRBV20-1 and TRBJ2-1; 8 positions match TRBD2. CDR1 DFQATT and CDR2 SNEGSKA come from the germline V gene (reference sequence). The length of the CDR3 is 14 residues. Trimming at V came to 4 bases and at J to 4 bases, leaving 6 bases not matched to a gene. The CDR3 DNA follows: TGCAGTGCTAATAGCGGGACAACTTACAATGAGCAGTTCTTC. This sequence encodes CSANSGTTYNEQFF.

This clonotype was found a few times. This chain connects TRBV7-9 to TRBJ1-6, with D maybe TRBD1 (6 bases). The V end was cut by 1 base, the J end by 9 bases, with 16 bases between. Germline V gene data show CDR1 as SEHNR and CDR2 as FQNEAQ (reference sequence). The CDR3 covers 16 residues. This CDR3 is CASSLEDTQGGSPLHF. The CDR3 nucleotides are TGTGCCAGCAGCTTAGAGGACACTCAAGGGGGTTCACCCCTCCACTTT. Looking up the rest from reference TRBV7-9 and TRBJ1-6 gives the full variable domain: DTGVSQNPRHKITKRGQNVTFRCDPISEHNRLYWYRQTLGQGPEFLTYFQNEAQLEKSRLLSDRFSAERPKGSFSTLEIQRTEQGDSAMYLCASSLEDTQGGSPLHFGNGTRLTVT.

The CDR3 spells CASSLLQGLPRTGELFF. The CDR3 coding sequence is TGTGCCAGCAGTCTACTACAGGGGCTACCTAGAACCGGGGAGCTGTTTTTT. V and J are TRBV27 and TRBJ2-2, with TRBD1 matching 7 bases. The CDR3 is 17 amino acids. Trimming cost V 5 bases and J 5 bases; bases outside gene matches: 14. Germline lookup yields CDR1 MNHEY and CDR2 SMNVEV (reference sequence).

V gene TRBV7-2 combines with J gene TRBJ1-2; D remains ambiguous. The CDR3 contains 15 residues. Germline V lookup: CDR1 SGHTA, CDR2 FQGNSA. Trimming left V 5 bases short and J 4 bases short, with 17 bases between. CDR3 protein: CASSLPKPLIYGYTF. The CDR3 DNA follows: TGTGCCAGCAGCCTCCCGAAGCCCCTAATCTATGGCTACACCTTC.

The rearrangement links TRBV20-1 to TRBJ1-1; 9 nucleotides agree with TRBD1. The germline CDR1 and CDR2 sequences are DFQATT and SNEGSKA (reference sequence). This CDR3 region has 15 residues. V lost 3 bases to trimming and J lost 1 base; unmatched junction nucleotides: 6. CDR3 sequence: CSASDPTGGNTEAFF. The CDR3 region has the DNA TGCAGTGCTAGCGACCCGACAGGGGGGAACACTGAAGCTTTCTTT.

This chain connects TRBV7-9 to TRBJ2-7; no clear D gene. The CDR3 runs 12 residues. Germline CDR1 and CDR2: SEHNR and FQNEAQ (reference sequence). V lost 6 bases and J lost 4, with 10 bases in between. The CDR3, as DNA: TGTGCCAGCAGTCATCAGGAATACGAGCAGTACTTC. Protein: CASSHQEYEQYF.

The chain combines TRBV20-1 with TRBJ2-3; TRBD2 matches 8 bases. The CDR3 runs to 14 residues. Germline trimming cut 3 bases from V and 2 bases from J; bases unmatched to any gene: 4. Germline V gene data show CDR1 as DFQATT and CDR2 as SNEGSKA (reference sequence). CDR3 sequence reads: CSARVLAVTDTQYF. The CDR3 nucleotides are TGCAGTGCTAGGGTACTAGCGGTCACAGATACGCAGTATTTT.

This clonotype showed up just a few times. This chain links TRBV5-1 with TRBJ2-5, with 13 bases matching TRBD2. Germline CDR1 SGHRS, CDR2 YFSETQ. This CDR3 has 16 amino acids. V gave up 5 bases and J gave up 2 bases; unmatched junction bases: 6. The CDR3 DNA follows: TGCGCCAGCAGGCCCTTGACTAGCGGGGGGCAAGAGACCCAGTACTTC. It specifies CASRPLTSGGQETQYF. Using reference TRBV5-1 and TRBJ2-5 for the parts outside the CDR3, the full variable domain is KAGVTQTPRYLIKTRGQQVTLSCSPISGHRSVSWYQQTPGQGLQFLFEYFSETQRNKGNFPGRFSGRQFSNSRSEMNVSTLELGDSALYLCASRPLTSGGQETQYFGPGTRLLVL.

This rearrangement joins TRBV12-3 or TRBV12-4 to TRBJ1-5; tentative D call: TRBD1 (5 bases). Trimming left V 5 bases short and J 0 bases short, with 11 bases between. CDR3 size: 15 residues. The CDR3 sequence is CASSNGAYSNQPQHF. CDR3 nucleotides: TGTGCCAGCAGTAACGGGGCCTATAGCAATCAGCCCCAGCATTTT.

The chain employs TRBV2 and TRBJ2-7; D is undetermined. V was clipped by 1 base and J by 2 bases, with 6 bases between them. CDR1 and CDR2 from the germline V gene are SNHLY and FYNNEI. The CDR3 is 13 residues long. DNA of the CDR3: TGTGCCAGCAGTGAAGTTGGACCCTACGAGCAGTACTTC. It specifies CASSEVGPYEQYF. Full variable domain (rest looked up from reference TRBV2 and TRBJ2-7): EPEVTQTPSHQVTQMGQEVILRCVPISNHLYFYWYRQILGQKVEFLVSFYNNEISEKSEIFDDQFSVERPDGSNFTLKIRSTKLEDSAMYFCASSEVGPYEQYFGPGTRLTVT.

The rearrangement links TRBV12-5 to TRBJ2-2, with a possible D match to TRBD2 (6 bases). Germline CDR1 LGHNT, CDR2 FRNRAP. V was trimmed by 3 bases and J by 1 base, leaving 18 bases between them. The CDR3 extends over 18 amino acids. Here the CDR3 DNA reads TGTGCTAGTGGTTTCCCCCGCCCCGGGAGCGAGAACACCGGGGAGCTGTTTTTT. Amino acid sequence: CASGFPRPGSENTGELFF.

CDR3 sequence (DNA): TGCGCCAGCAGCCAAGAATTGGAATTTTATAATTCACCCCTCCACTTT. Its translation is CASSQELEFYNSPLHF. The chain joins TRBV4-3 to TRBJ1-6; no definite D call. The CDR3 totals 16 residues. Trimming removed 0 bases at V and 4 bases at J, with 10 bases between. Per germline, CDR1 LGHNA and CDR2 YSLEER.

This clonotype has a handful of counts. The chain couples TRBV27 to TRBJ2-7; the D gene is possibly TRBD1 (6 bases). The CDR3 is 15 amino acids. Germline V lookup: CDR1 MNHEY, CDR2 SMNVEV (reference sequence). V was pared by 3 bases and J by 5 bases, with 17 bases between. The DNA of the CDR3 is TGTGCCAGCAGTTTTATAGGGACATCTAAAAACGAGCAGTACTTC. It encodes CASSFIGTSKNEQYF.

This clonotype was recorded once. This chain links TRBV6-5 with TRBJ2-5, with D possibly matching TRBD1 (6 bases). The CDR3 runs to 12 residues. The germline V and J ends were trimmed by 7 bases and 5 bases, with 11 bases remaining between them. Germline V gene lookup returns CDR1 MNHEY and CDR2 SVGAGI. CDR3 nucleotides: TGTGCCAGCATGGGGGCTGCGGAGACCCAGTACTTC. As protein: CASMGAAETQYF.

This clonotype was detected a few times. V is TRBV20-1 and J is TRBJ2-7; 8 nucleotides align to TRBD2. The germline gives CDR1 DFQATT, CDR2 SNEGSKA (reference sequence). Trimming removed 6 bases from V and 5 bases from J; junction bases left unmatched: 9. The CDR3 runs to 13 residues. The DNA for the CDR3 is TGCAGTGCCAACCAGTGGGGACTAGACGAGCAGTACTTC. Amino acid sequence: CSANQWGLDEQYF.

This clonotype came up a few times. V and J are TRBV20-1 and TRBJ2-7; 10 bases fit TRBD2. After removal of 2 bases from V and 2 bases from J, the junction contained 3 bases not matched to a gene. This CDR3 is 14 amino acids long. The germline gives CDR1 DFQATT, CDR2 SNEGSKA (reference sequence). CDR3 DNA sequence: TGCAGTGCTAGAACTAGCGGGGAGACCTACGAGCAGTACTTC. Protein sequence: CSARTSGETYEQYF.

This clonotype turned up a few times. The J gene is TRBJ2-3, the V gene TRBV20-1, with 10 bases matching TRBD2. The germline V gene has CDR1 DFQATT and CDR2 SNEGSKA (reference sequence). The CDR3 covers 14 residues. Losses at the gene ends were 5 bases for V and 2 bases for J; bases not matched to a gene: 4. CDR3 coding DNA: TGCAGTGCTTGGCTAGCGGGGGACACAGATACGCAGTATTTT. This gives the protein CSAWLAGDTDTQYF.

The gene calls are TRBV24-1 and TRBJ2-2, with 7 bases identical to TRBD2. The germline CDR1 and CDR2 sequences are KGHDR and SFDVKD. Trimming took 0 bases from V and 3 from J; bases not matched to a gene: 9. The CDR3 has 18 amino acids. CDR3 DNA: TGTGCCACCAGTGATTTGCATCGCGGGGGAGCCTACACCGGGGAGCTGTTTTTT. It yields the protein CATSDLHRGGAYTGELFF.

The rearrangement uses TRBV7-2 and TRBJ2-1; 11 bases map to TRBD2. The CDR3 is 17 amino acids. Per germline, CDR1 SGHTA and CDR2 FQGNSA. Losses at the gene ends were 4 bases for V and 4 bases for J; bases not matched to a gene: 9. The chain's CDR3 is CASSSPLAGGAYNEQFF. The CDR3 DNA reads TGTGCCAGCAGCTCCCCGTTAGCGGGAGGGGCTTACAATGAGCAGTTCTTC.